This T cell receptor beta chain was recorded in a study of cytomegalovirus exposure and HLA in healthy donors (dated by TCRdb to the late 2010s). For the wider study: An earlier analysis of 587 of the donors reported approximately 270 Gb of sequence data and 117 million unique TCR beta sequences from roughly 200 million T cells. About 280 gigabases of sequencing data and roughly 81 million unique TCR sequences made up an early release that covered several hundred HLA-typed donors. Of the roughly 390 genotyped donors, more than 75% were placed in the genetic ancestry cluster associated with self-reported Caucasian donors. The study aimed to test whether cataloging public T cell receptors could reveal signatures of past pathogen exposure. The study profiled the T cell repertoires of under 700 subjects by immunosequencing and related them to cytomegalovirus serostatus. In addition to the first cohort of 666 subjects, a separate validation cohort of 120 different subjects was used. To predict cytomegalovirus infection status, the study combined high-throughput TCR immunosequencing, statistical association of individual TCRs with disease status, and machine learning. In a later analysis, previously published TCR beta repertoires from fewer than 750 donors were re-analyzed and high-resolution HLA genotyping was added so that TCR occurrence patterns could be studied. In the later analysis, no new phenotypic data were used to find candidate immune exposures; instead, reliance was placed on TCR beta sequences and their occurrence across donors. To decide whether each TCR beta V gene segment behaved as functional or pseudogenic, an earlier analysis of some 600 of the donors relied on high-throughput TCR beta sequencing. Donor age, sex, ethnicity and CMV serostatus were compiled alongside the repertoire data. Genome-wide SNP genotypes for about 55% of the roughly 670 donors were used in a later genetic analysis, which treated that subset as a discovery cohort. Every discovery cohort repertoire had been produced on one sequencing platform. Class I and class II HLA loci were covered by the typing at four-digit resolution. The number of donors typed differed by locus, with roughly 629-640 for A, B, C, DRB1 and DQB1, roughly 520 for DQA1, under 610 for DPA1, and approximately 470 for DPB1. Because of strong linkage in the cohort, four or five DR-DQ haplotypes were treated as single units for association and clustering. Across some 400 genotyped donors of the cohort, an average of approximately 240,000 unique TCR beta nucleotide sequences per donor were sequenced, and roughly 18% of those sequences were non-productive.

Libraries were constructed by the immunoSEQ multiplex PCR assay. A mixture of 60 forward primers for TCR Vbeta segments and 13 reverse primers for TCR Jbeta segments was used in the multiplex PCR. Amplification of the CDR3 region of rearranged TCR beta genes was performed with a multiplex PCR assay on genomic DNA. The amplified TCR beta libraries were sequenced on the Illumina HiSeq System as 87-base-pair reads. Turning to the authors' computational methods: A later analysis counted about 80 million unique TCR beta chains across the 550 to 800 repertoires, and 9.5 million to 11 million of these chains were shared by at least two donors. Raw reads were error-corrected and collapsed into unique sequences by a nearest-neighbor algorithm in which closely related sequences were merged to remove PCR and sequencing errors. To assign V, D and J gene segments, CDR3 sequences were aligned to IMGT reference sequences. Each retained sequence needed at least a six-nucleotide match to both a V gene segment and a J gene segment. Rearrangements were called productive when the CDR3 lacked stop codons and stayed in frame with V and J; all others were non-productive. CDR3 was defined by IMGT convention, running from the second conserved V-encoded cysteine to the conserved J-encoded phenylalanine. In an earlier analysis of around 640 of the donors, sequences lacking an unambiguous match to a single V gene segment were excluded. In an earlier analysis of about 590 of the donors, a V segment was called functional when productive rearrangements were above 56.7%, and segregating when the standard deviation between donors exceeded 5%. To diagnose cytomegalovirus status from the catalog of TCR beta chain sequences, a statistical classification framework was built. In a later analysis, V and J genes were assigned by comparing TCR nucleotide sequences against IMGT/GENE-DB human TR gene sequences. A later analysis assigned CDR3 sequences and most-parsimonious VDJ recombination scenarios with the TCRdist pipeline. In a later analysis, each TCR beta chain was defined by its CDR3 amino acid sequence together with its V-gene family, and reads without a unique V-gene family were excluded. As a way to deal with suspected cross-contamination and a sequencing artifact, a later analysis dropped roughly 620 nucleotide sequences that were highly shared and had low generation probability. In a later analysis, a clonal expansion index was calculated for each public chain from normalized within-repertoire ranks of inferred template counts. In a later analysis, generation probabilities were computed with a VDJ recombination model fitted to out-of-frame rearrangements, and the resulting probabilities were checked against IGoR. Hypergeometric tests were used in a later analysis to score TCR-TCR, TCR-HLA and TCR-CMV co-occurrence, with a repertoire-size bias correction applied to the TCR pairs. False discovery rates were estimated in a later analysis by permuting HLA or CMV assignments 20 times. In a later analysis, co-occurring TCRs were grouped using DBSCAN, and TCRdist sequence similarity was added for clustering within HLA-allele-positive subsets. Repertoires with fewer than 30,000 or more than 120,000 public chains were left out of co-occurrence clustering, as were four to six repertoires with anomalous nucleotide sharing. Drawn from immuneACCESS, this table holds only the in-frame rearrangements with V and J called that TCRdb kept. Clones are partly lost; checked studies trace under half to an unresolved V gene and leave the rest unexplained. The V and J calls and clone size come from that table; D and trimming were worked out from the DNA. In this sample the table shows 270,000 or so clones, about nine tenths of which occur a single time. Around 1.7% of the sample rests with the top ten.

Study-wide findings and limitations: Most TCR sequences were seen in very few donors, while some public TCRs were found in many individuals. Compared with equally common non-associated chains, HLA-associated TCR beta chains in a later analysis were more clonally expanded and had lower generation probabilities. In a later analysis, TCR association rates were found to vary across HLA loci, with the most associated TCRs seen for DRB1 alleles and the fewest for HLA-C alleles. Three of the identified cytomegalovirus-associated TCR beta chains were confirmed in vitro to be specific for cytomegalovirus antigens. CMV serostatus was the only immune exposure information available for the cohort. Broadly in line with IMGT annotations, most TCR beta V segments showed up in productive rearrangements about 90% or about 30% of the time in an earlier analysis of 587 of the donors. In this cohort, only TCR beta chains were sequenced, and detectable features were limited by the absence of alpha or paired-chain data. According to a later genetic analysis, donors in an Asian-associated ancestry cluster had fewer N-insertions in productive TCRs than the approximately 700-donor mean. When HLA alleles, especially DR and DQ, strongly co-occurred, attributing TCR associations to individual alleles was difficult. A total of fewer than 200 TCR beta chains were listed by the study as associated with cytomegalovirus. A further reported finding was that TCR beta sequences accurately predicted the HLA-A and HLA-B alleles for most subjects in the first cohort. Because HLA typing was unavailable for some donors at each locus, only the typed subset was used in association tests. The classifier was reported to diagnose cytomegalovirus status with high specificity and sensitivity in both the original cohort and the validation cohort. A cluster of highly shared sequence variants was judged likely to be a technical artifact of the sequencing pipeline. An association between a missense DCLRE1C variant and V-gene and J-gene trimming of TCR beta chains was found in a later genetic analysis and replicated in an independent cohort. Linkage disequilibrium might explain the correlated functional status among segregating V segments, but an unknown experimental factor could not be excluded. Roughly uniform sequencing depth across donors was assumed in presence/absence analyses, although this assumption may not hold. Over 15 rarely observed V segments, including chromosome 9 orphons, were excluded from the earlier analysis of about 500 of the donors because counts were too low. A later analysis reported that several top co-occurrence clusters appeared linked to parvovirus B19, influenza, CMV and Epstein-Barr virus. According to the authors, the approach could potentially be generalized to other disease states and immunological phenotypes. In a later analysis, most CMV-associated TCR beta chains were found to appear HLA-restricted, with HLA associations seemingly driven largely by CMV exposure. In a later analysis, some 18,000 TCR beta sequences were associated with specific HLA alleles at a false discovery rate of 0.05.

The cohort consisted of approximately 690 healthy bone marrow donors. All cohort members were sampled while nominally healthy, although unrecorded immune exposures were likely present. The donor tested CMV seronegative and was one of the 352 seronegative cohort members. Every donor gave a peripheral blood sample, and the peripheral blood mononuclear cells from that sample were used for TCR beta sequencing. The Qiagen DNeasy Blood Extraction Kit was used to extract genomic DNA from the blood cell samples. Concerning this clone itself: What antigen it recognizes has not been identified. No much larger clone is present one base from it, and per-base qualities are unavailable.

The receptor was isolated from a girl aged 2 to 9 in good health and CMV-seronegative. Material for sequencing was PBMCs.

The CDR3: CASSPLGGRDQPQHF. The nucleotide sequence is given as TGTGCCAGCTCACCGTTAGGAGGGAGAGATCAGCCCCAGCATTTT. The V gene is TRBV18 and the J gene is TRBJ1-5; the D gene is unclear. From a lookup of the germline V gene, CDR1 and CDR2 are KGHSH and LQKENI. The CDR3 has 15 amino acids, counting the end cysteine and phenylalanine. The sequence is cut down to CDR3 DNA, 45 bases in frame from base 1. V is shortened by 3 bases, J by 5 bases, and the region joining them spans 14 bases.